One TCR beta chain is described in this entry. Researchers ran the PCR with 60 Vbeta and 13 Jbeta primers. This table comes from immunoSEQ multiplex PCR, and its TCRdb copy is limited to in-frame clones, with some not included. The table lists about 140,000 clones, more than 75% of them singletons. This entry belongs to a study of cytomegalovirus exposure and HLA in healthy donors. CDR1 SGHDT and CDR2 YYEEEE come from the germline V gene. V was trimmed by 6 bases and J by 6 bases, leaving 20 bases between them. The CDR3 sequence is 15 residues long. The V call is TRBV5-6, the J call TRBJ2-3; possibly TRBD2 for D (7 bases). The sample taken for sequencing was PBMCs. The sequence was collected from a woman in her twenties or thirties in good health and CMV-seronegative. CDR3 protein: CASIRKGGGSDTQYF. In nucleotides, the CDR3 is TGTGCCAGCATCCGGAAGGGGGGGGGCAGTGATACGCAGTATTTT. Full variable domain (rest looked up from reference TRBV5-6 and TRBJ2-3): DAGVTQSPTHLIKTRGQQVTLRCSPKSGHDTVSWYQQALGQGPQFIFQYYEEEERQRGNFPDRFSGHQFPNYSSELNVNALLLGDSALYLCASIRKGGGSDTQYFGPGTRLTVL.